One and the same sample provided the 14 T cell receptor beta chains below, sequenced in a study of graft-versus-host responses after intestinal transplantation. Data came from immunoSEQ multiplex PCR; TCRdb stores just in-frame clones and leaves some out. The sample holds roughly 80,000 clones, around 86% seen once. These receptors are not linked to any known antigen. The source was unstimulated CD8+ T cells sorted from spleen or lymph node cells, collected before transplant. The receptors were sampled from a human donor who was the organ donor for an intestinal transplant.

The chain couples TRBV4-2 to TRBJ2-6, with D perhaps being TRBD1 or TRBD2 (5 bases each). V gave up 0 bases and J gave up 2 bases, with 8 bases separating them. CDR3 length: 16 amino acids. Per germline, CDR1 LGHNA and CDR2 YNFKEQ. The CDR3 nucleotides are TGTGCCAGCAGCCAAGATTTGGGGGCTGGGGCCAACGTCCTGACTTTC. This encodes CASSQDLGAGANVLTF.

The chain couples TRBV11-2 to TRBJ1-2, with 7 bases identical to TRBD1. The CDR3 covers 16 residues. Losses at the gene ends were 0 bases for V and 7 bases for J; bases not matched to a gene: 11. Germline assignment: CDR1 SGHAT and CDR2 FQNNGV. The CDR3 sequence: CASSLDHGRGMFGYTF. The CDR3 region has the DNA TGTGCCAGCAGCTTAGATCATGGCAGGGGGATGTTTGGCTACACCTTC.

The gene calls are TRBV28 and TRBJ1-5; a weak D match, TRBD1 (5 bases). The V end was cut by 3 bases, the J end by 4 bases, with 13 bases between. Germline-derived CDR1 and CDR2 are MDHEN and SYDVKM. The CDR3 length is 15 residues. The CDR3: CASSFRARANQPQHF. DNA for the CDR3: TGTGCCAGCAGTTTCCGGGCCAGGGCGAATCAGCCCCAGCATTTT.

The CDR3 sequence is CASSLAGATDTQYF. In DNA form, the CDR3 reads TGTGCCAGTAGTTTGGCGGGGGCCACAGATACGCAGTATTTT. The genes are TRBV19 and TRBJ2-3; D may be TRBD2 (7 bases). V lost 5 bases to trimming and J lost 2 bases, with 11 bases between them. The length of the CDR3 is 14 residues. The germline CDR1 and CDR2 sequences are LNHDA and SQIVND (reference sequence).

The chain joins TRBV11-2 to TRBJ2-7; perhaps TRBD1 as D (6 bases). The CDR3 is 12 residues long. From germline, CDR1 is SGHAT and CDR2 FQNNGV. The V end lost 5 bases, the J end lost 4 bases, and 9 bases lay between the germline ends. The CDR3 DNA reads TGTGCCAGCAGCCTCGACAGGTACGAGCAGTACTTC. This codes for CASSLDRYEQYF. Combining the CDR3 with reference TRBV11-2 and TRBJ2-7 gives the whole variable domain EAGVAQSPRYKIIEKRQSVAFWCNPISGHATLYWYQQILGQGPKLLIQFQNNGVVDDSQLPKDRFSAERLKGVDSTLKIQPAKLEDSAVYLCASSLDRYEQYFGPGTRLTVT.

J is TRBJ1-5 and V is TRBV27; 7 positions agree with TRBD1. J lost 2 bases, V lost 5 bases, and 3 bases had no gene match. The germline gives CDR1 MNHEY, CDR2 SMNVEV (reference sequence). The CDR3 loop spans 14 amino acids. In nucleotides, the CDR3 is TGTGCCAGCAGTCGGACAGGAGGCAATCAGCCCCAGCATTTT. Amino acid sequence: CASSRTGGNQPQHF.

This clone was recorded a few times. The chain has TRBV6-5 and TRBJ2-5; 11 bases fit TRBD2. Per the germline V gene, CDR1 is MNHEY and CDR2 is SVGAGI. Trimming removed 5 bases from V and 2 bases from J; junction bases left unmatched: 4. This CDR3 region has 15 residues. In nucleotides, the CDR3 is TGTGCCAGCAGTAAGACTAGCGGGGAGCAAGAGACCCAGTACTTC. Translation: CASSKTSGEQETQYF.

V usage is TRBV7-9 and J usage is TRBJ2-7; a possible D gene is TRBD2 (6 bases). This CDR3 is built from 13 residues. The germline gives CDR1 SEHNR, CDR2 FQNEAQ (reference sequence). V lost 2 bases to trimming and J lost 5 bases, with 10 bases between them. CDR3 nucleotides: TGTGCCAGCAGCTTATCGGAGGGAAACGAGCAGTACTTC. Its protein is CASSLSEGNEQYF. The entire variable domain, with the rest obtained from reference TRBV7-9 and TRBJ2-7, is as follows: DTGVSQNPRHKITKRGQNVTFRCDPISEHNRLYWYRQTLGQGPEFLTYFQNEAQLEKSRLLSDRFSAERPKGSFSTLEIQRTEQGDSAMYLCASSLSEGNEQYFGPGTRLTVT.

This chain joins TRBV5-1 and TRBJ2-1, with 12 bases lining up with TRBD2. Germline V CDR1 and CDR2: SGHRS, YFSETQ. The ends lost 0 bases at V and 8 bases at J; junction bases unmatched: 9. CDR3 length: 17 residues. As DNA, the CDR3 is TGCGCCAGCAGCTTGGTTTCTAGCGGGGGGGCGAGGCATGAGCAGTTCTTC. It codes for CASSLVSSGGARHEQFF.

V usage is TRBV9 and J usage is TRBJ2-7; 10 bases align to TRBD1. The CDR3 length is 14 residues. V lost 3 bases to trimming and J lost 4 bases; unmatched junction nucleotides: 4. Per germline, CDR1 SGDLS and CDR2 YYNGEE. The CDR3 reads CASSERDRGYEQYF. As DNA, the CDR3 is TGTGCCAGCAGCGAAAGGGACAGGGGATACGAGCAGTACTTC.

In regard to this clone: This sequence may be a read error, since a much larger clone differs from it by one base. The rearrangement joins TRBV4-2 to TRBJ1-2; a possible D gene is TRBD1 (5 bases). The length of the CDR3 is 14 residues. V dropped 0 bases and J dropped 8 bases, with 13 bases sitting between them. Germline V gene data show CDR1 as LGHNA and CDR2 as YNFKEQ. Here the CDR3 reads CASSQEGLTEGYTF. The CDR3 DNA follows: TGTGCCAGCAGCCAAGAGGGACTGACGGAGGGCTACACCTTC.

V and J are TRBV4-1 and TRBJ2-3, with 8 bases aligning to TRBD1. Looked up from germline, CDR1 is MGHRA and CDR2 is YSYEKL. Unmatched junction bases numbered 11, after V lost 8 bases and J lost 4 bases. The CDR3 length is 15 residues. The DNA for the CDR3 is TGCGCCAGCGGTTTTCCGGGACAGGTTCCAGATACGCAGTATTTT. It specifies CASGFPGQVPDTQYF.

The genes are TRBV5-1 and TRBJ2-1, with a tentative D call TRBD1 (5 bases). Trimming stripped 4 bases from V and 2 bases from J, with 7 bases between. The CDR3 has 13 residues. From germline, CDR1 is SGHRS and CDR2 YFSETQ. CDR3 sequence: CASSEDTYNEQFF. CDR3 sequence (DNA): TGCGCCAGCAGCGAGGACACCTACAATGAGCAGTTCTTC.

This rearrangement joins TRBV30 to TRBJ1-2; D is possibly TRBD1 (6 bases). CDR1 and CDR2 (germline): GTSNPN, SVGIG (reference sequence). V lost 5 bases and J lost 4, with 14 bases in between. The CDR3 extends over 13 amino acids. The CDR3 region has the DNA TGTGCCTGGCTCGAAAGGGGGGCCTATGGCTACACCTTC. Its protein is CAWLERGAYGYTF.